This T cell receptor (beta chain) was recovered during a study of T cell responses to AZD1222 COVID-19 vaccine. General study results and limits: Repertoires were obtained only post-peak T cell response.

TCRdb's copy holds only in-frame clones and misses some; the assay was immunoSEQ multiplex PCR. Seen here are about 150,000 clones, roughly nine tenths observed once, and the top ten hold 5.5% to 8.5%. Comments on this clone: The antigen is undetermined.

The V gene's germline CDR1 is SGHVS and CDR2 FQNEAQ. CDR3 length: 14 residues. V was clipped by 0 bases and J by 8 bases; unmatched bases: 5. The TCR was taken from an adult who had recovered from COVID-19. This specimen was peripheral blood, taken after recovery from COVID-19. The J gene is TRBJ1-1, the V gene TRBV7-8; 8 nucleotides agree with TRBD1. CDR3 DNA sequence: TGTGCCAGCAGCTTAGCGACAGGGGAGGCCGAAGCTTTCTTT. Translating gives CASSLATGEAEAFF.